The clone carrying this T cell receptor beta chain turned up a few times. The data derive from a study of liver allograft versus peripheral blood T cells. Overall study: Recipients' peripheral blood T cell receptor repertoires were compared with those in transplanted livers.

TCRdb redid the calling of the reads with MiXCR, one entry per CDR3 protein. The sample includes roughly 9,200 distinct CDR3 sequences, about 24% of them seen just once. This CDR3 is built from 13 residues. V was cut by 6 bases and J by 4 bases, with 12 bases left in between. The receptor's source is a human patient who had a liver transplant. Part of the T cells may come from the graft donor. The chain uses TRBV12-3 or TRBV12-4 and TRBJ1-1; D call uncertain. CDR3 sequence: CASSPTGPTEAFF. CDR3 in DNA: TGTGCCAGCAGCCCAACCGGACCCACTGAAGCTTTCTTT.